This T cell receptor (beta chain) was captured in a study of T cell responses to AZD1222 COVID-19 vaccine. Study results and caveats: Repertoires in all cases were sampled only once the peak T cell response had passed. Among those given AZD1222, only six were seropositive at baseline.

This CDR3 has 15 residues. Trimming shortened V by 3 bases and J by 6 bases, and 15 bases separated the two germline ends. Germline V gene data show CDR1 as KGHSH and CDR2 as LQKENI. Generated by immunoSEQ multiplex PCR, the TCRdb table keeps only in-frame clones and is missing some. The data contain about 140,000 clones, around 89% of them singletons. Note on this clone: Antigen: not known.

The V call is TRBV18, the J call TRBJ1-5; possibly TRBD1 for D (6 bases). This sample comprised peripheral blood, obtained on day 0 of AZD1222 vaccination. The receptor comes from an adult in good health. The CDR3, as DNA: TGTGCCAGCTCACCGGAAGGGGGTCTCGGTCAGCCCCAGCATTTT. It translates to CASSPEGGLGQPQHF.